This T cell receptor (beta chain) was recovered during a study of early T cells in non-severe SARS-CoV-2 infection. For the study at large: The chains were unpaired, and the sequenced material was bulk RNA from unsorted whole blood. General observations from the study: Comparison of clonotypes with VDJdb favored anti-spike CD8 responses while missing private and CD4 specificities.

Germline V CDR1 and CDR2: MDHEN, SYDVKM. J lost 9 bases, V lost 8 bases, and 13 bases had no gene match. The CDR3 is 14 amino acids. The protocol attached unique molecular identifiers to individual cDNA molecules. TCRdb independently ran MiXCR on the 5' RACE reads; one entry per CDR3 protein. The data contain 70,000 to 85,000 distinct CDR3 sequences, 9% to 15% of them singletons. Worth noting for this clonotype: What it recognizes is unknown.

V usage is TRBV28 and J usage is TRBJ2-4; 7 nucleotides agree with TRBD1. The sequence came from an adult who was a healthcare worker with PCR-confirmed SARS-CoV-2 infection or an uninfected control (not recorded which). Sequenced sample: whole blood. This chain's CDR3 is CASGKTTGVAIQYF. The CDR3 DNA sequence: TGTGCCAGCGGGAAAACCACAGGGGTAGCCATTCAGTACTTC.